This TCR beta chain came from a study of cytomegalovirus exposure and HLA in healthy donors. The V gene's germline CDR1 is SGHDN and CDR2 FVKESK. Trimming took off 4 bases at V and 5 bases at J, with 15 bases between the two ends. CDR3 length: 14 amino acids. PCR employed 60 Vbeta and 13 Jbeta primers. The table came from immunoSEQ multiplex PCR; TCRdb's copy has only in-frame clones and leaves some out. The table records 150,000 to 200,000 clones, about three quarters of them present only once. V and J are TRBV14 and TRBJ2-7; a possible D gene is TRBD2 (5 bases). Sequenced input: PBMCs. This sequence originates from a female donor in good health and CMV-seronegative. CDR3 amino acids: CASSLIGSAHEQYF. As DNA, the CDR3 is TGTGCCAGCAGCCTGATAGGGAGCGCCCACGAGCAGTACTTC.